The 16 T cell receptor beta chains in this list originate from one sample, sequenced in a study of T cells after posttransplantation cyclophosphamide. Assay used: immunoSEQ multiplex PCR; TCRdb lists only in-frame clones, some missing. The sample includes 4,000 to 4,500 clones, about three quarters of them seen just once. A marrow graft followed busulfan-fludarabine conditioning, with cyclophosphamide on days +3 and +4. The sample was PBMCs, taken after allogeneic stem cell transplant with posttransplant cyclophosphamide. The origin of the receptors is a male patient in his 40s who received an allogeneic stem cell transplant from a related donor, was CMV-positive, and had acute and chronic GVHD. Some of the T cells may derive from the graft donor.

This chain links TRBV6-5 with TRBJ2-1; 13 bases agree with TRBD2. The length of the CDR3 is 14 residues. V gave up 6 bases and J gave up 7 bases; unmatched junction bases: 3. Germline loops: CDR1 MNHEY, CDR2 SVGAGI. CDR3 in amino acids: CASRRTSGRNEQFF. The CDR3 nucleotides are TGTGCCAGCAGACGGACTAGCGGGAGAAATGAGCAGTTCTTC.

This clone showed up just a few times. The chain couples TRBV9 to TRBJ1-5; the match to TRBD1 covers 8 bases. The CDR3 extends over 14 amino acids. The germline CDR1 and CDR2 sequences are SGDLS and YYNGEE. The J segment lost 6 bases and the V segment lost 2 bases, leaving 4 bases of the junction unmatched. CDR3 sequence reads: CASSVTGGSQPQHF. In DNA form, the CDR3 reads TGTGCCAGCAGCGTCACAGGGGGAAGTCAGCCCCAGCATTTT.

The chain uses TRBV2 and TRBJ2-1; 8 bases align to TRBD1. J lost 0 bases, V lost 5 bases, and 6 bases had no gene match. This CDR3 spans 16 amino acids. Germline V CDR1 and CDR2: SNHLY, FYNNEI. The CDR3 region is CASSFQGASSYNEQFF. DNA of the CDR3: TGTGCCAGCAGTTTTCAGGGGGCGAGCTCCTACAATGAGCAGTTCTTC.

By frequency in the sample, this clone is medium-sized. The V call is TRBV21-1, the J call TRBJ1-5; TRBD1, the table's D call, was not compared with the DNA. TRBV21-1 is flagged as a pseudogene. CDR3 length: 15 amino acids. CDR3 sequence reads: CASSRQGQGNQPQHF. Written as DNA, the CDR3 is TGTGCCAGCAGCCGACAGGGGCAGGGCAATCAGCCCCAGCATTTT.

The chain is built from TRBV7-9 and TRBJ1-3; TRBD1 matches at 7 bases. Trimming at V came to 0 bases and at J to 3 bases, leaving 5 bases not matched to a gene. The CDR3 covers 16 residues. Germline CDR1 is SEHNR and CDR2 is FQNEAQ (reference sequence). The CDR3 region has the DNA TGTGCCAGCAGCTTAGCAAAGACAGGGCTTGGAAACACCATATATTTT. Protein sequence: CASSLAKTGLGNTIYF.

With regard to this clone: The junction departs from the called germline gene at one end, perhaps through a read error. The V call is TRBV6-5, the J call TRBJ1-2, with D possibly matching TRBD1 (5 bases). This CDR3 contains 12 residues. Germline loops: CDR1 MNHEY, CDR2 SVGAGI. CDR3 nucleotides: TGTGCCAGCAGTTCCCCCGGGGGGACTAGCGCCTTC. Amino acids: CASSSPGGTSAF.

The chain uses TRBV10-3 and TRBJ2-3; 11 positions agree with TRBD2. V trimming: 4 bases; J trimming: 2 bases; junction bases outside the gene matches: 5. Germline values: CDR1 ENHRY, CDR2 SYGVKD. CDR3 length: 16 amino acids. The CDR3 coding sequence is TGTGCCATCAGTGCCTTACTAGCGGGAGCCACAGATACGCAGTATTTT. It yields the protein CAISALLAGATDTQYF.

The chain is built from TRBV7-9 and TRBJ2-5; a possible D gene is TRBD2 (6 bases). CDR1 SEHNR and CDR2 FQNEAQ come from the germline V gene (reference sequence). This CDR3 comprises 14 residues. V shed 3 bases and J shed 1 base, with 9 bases lying between them. CDR3 nucleotides: TGTGCCAGCAGCTTGAGACTAGGCCAAGAGACCCAGTACTTC. Protein: CASSLRLGQETQYF.

The chain combines TRBV7-9 with TRBJ2-4; a possible D gene is TRBD1 (5 bases). CDR3 length equals 15 residues. Germline V gene lookup returns CDR1 SEHNR and CDR2 FQNEAQ (reference sequence). V lost 7 bases to trimming and J lost 3 bases, with 16 bases between them. CDR3 region: CASTPLGQGKNIQYF. The CDR3 nucleotides read TGTGCCAGCACCCCACTGGGGCAGGGCAAAAACATTCAGTACTTC.

This clone was detected a few times. The chain employs TRBV4-2 and TRBJ2-4, with TRBD2 identical over 12 bases. The CDR3 length is 17 residues. Trimming at V came to 3 bases and at J to 3 bases, leaving 6 bases not matched to a gene. CDR1 and CDR2 (germline): LGHNA, YNFKEQ. In nucleotides, the CDR3 is TGTGCCAGCAGCCAGCCTGGACTAGCGGGATTCAAAAACATTCAGTACTTC. Its translation: CASSQPGLAGFKNIQYF.

J is TRBJ2-7 and V is TRBV7-2, with D perhaps TRBD2 (5 bases). V was pared by 3 bases and J by 1 base, with 13 bases between. From germline, CDR1 is SGHTA and CDR2 FQGNSA. CDR3 length equals 15 residues. The CDR3 region is CASSFPSHESYEQYF. CDR3 nucleotides: TGTGCCAGCAGCTTCCCTAGCCACGAATCCTACGAGCAGTACTTC.

The genes are TRBV27 and TRBJ2-3, with D possibly being TRBD1 (6 bases). The CDR3 runs to 11 residues. The ends were cut back, 5 bases at V and 12 bases at J, with 12 bases in the middle. Germline CDR1 is MNHEY and CDR2 is SMNVEV (reference sequence). CDR3 DNA: TGTGCCAGCAGTATGACGGGACAACAGTATTTT. This gives the protein CASSMTGQQYF.

V usage is TRBV7-9 and J usage is TRBJ2-5; 9 bases map to TRBD2. Germline CDR1 and CDR2: SEHNR and FQNEAQ (reference sequence). Trimming cost V 5 bases and J 5 bases; bases outside gene matches: 3. The CDR3 sequence is 13 residues long. CDR3 loop: CASSLSGSETQYF. The CDR3 nucleotides are TGTGCCAGCAGCCTTAGCGGGAGTGAGACCCAGTACTTC. Full variable domain (remainder filled in from reference TRBV7-9 and TRBJ2-5): DTGVSQNPRHKITKRGQNVTFRCDPISEHNRLYWYRQTLGQGPEFLTYFQNEAQLEKSRLLSDRFSAERPKGSFSTLEIQRTEQGDSAMYLCASSLSGSETQYFGPGTRLLVL.

This clone was seen only a few times. The rearrangement joins TRBV2 to TRBJ2-7; TRBD2 is a possible D gene (6 bases). With 5 bases removed from V and 1 base from J, the gap between germline ends came to 21 bases. Per the germline V gene, CDR1 is SNHLY and CDR2 is FYNNEI. The CDR3 has 17 residues. The CDR3 loop is CASSYDPSSGLSYEQYF. The CDR3 DNA sequence: TGTGCCAGCAGTTATGACCCTAGCTCCGGACTATCCTACGAGCAGTACTTC. The full variable domain, with the rest looked up from reference TRBV2 and TRBJ2-7, is EPEVTQTPSHQVTQMGQEVILRCVPISNHLYFYWYRQILGQKVEFLVSFYNNEISEKSEIFDDQFSVERPDGSNFTLKIRSTKLEDSAMYFCASSYDPSSGLSYEQYFGPGTRLTVT.

The chain recombines TRBV29-1 with TRBJ2-6; D possibly corresponds to TRBD1 (5 bases). The germline V gene has CDR1 SQVTM and CDR2 ANQGSEA. The CDR3 has 15 amino acids. V was shortened by 5 bases and J by 1 base, with 12 bases between the two germline ends. CDR3: CSVSSPGSGANVLTF. The CDR3 nucleotides read TGCAGCGTTTCGAGTCCAGGGTCTGGGGCCAACGTCCTGACTTTC.

CDR3 amino acids: CASSAGGTILPYEQYF. Written as DNA, the CDR3 is TGTGCCAGCAGCGCTGGGGGGACTATACTTCCCTACGAGCAGTACTTC. J is TRBJ2-7 and V is TRBV9; 7 bases line up with TRBD2. The CDR3 contains 16 residues. V shed 3 bases, J shed 2 bases, and the junction held 11 bases outside the gene matches. The germline V gene encodes CDR1 SGDLS and CDR2 YYNGEE.